Listed below are T cell receptor beta chains from one sample, sequenced in a study of control samples from healthy donors and cancer patients. Sequenced by immunoSEQ multiplex PCR; TCRdb stores in-frame clones only, minus some. Here the sample spans about 220,000 clones, around 94% being singletons. Sequences were obtained from blood. Source of these receptors: a man aged 45-60 years in good health. Both conserved end residues are part of each CDR3. The order of the fields is CDR3 protein, J gene, V gene.

CASSLMTGHSGNTIYF,TRBJ1-3,TRBV7-9
CASSRRGSSDYGYTF,TRBJ1-2,TRBV4-2
CASSLNEGYGYTF,TRBJ1-2,TRBV7-8
CANARRGYTF,TRBJ1-2,TRBV10-1
CASSGDRFYEQYF,TRBJ2-7,TRBV18
CASSLPGGGGTEAFF,TRBJ1-1,TRBV5-5
CASSRSPTGDQPQHF,TRBJ1-5,TRBV3-1/TRBV3-2
CASSRTSGGGYNEQFF,TRBJ2-1,TRBV7-8
CASRNSALATNEKLFF,TRBJ1-4,TRBV19
CASSPLGPNEKLFF,TRBJ1-4,TRBV28
CASSLGRPIGFGYTF,TRBJ1-2,TRBV5-1
CASSAPGLAGLSYNEQFF,TRBJ2-1,TRBV5-1
CASSLSAGANVLTF,TRBJ2-6,TRBV7-9
CASEAAYSGNTIYF,TRBJ1-3,TRBV7-9
CASSQDQAAGNTIYF,TRBJ1-3,TRBV3-1/TRBV3-2
CASSFTGGTNYGYTF,TRBJ1-2,TRBV5-1
CASSLGTGIYTF,TRBJ1-2,TRBV5-6
CASREKANTGELFF,TRBJ2-2,TRBV10-1
CASSRGVGNQPQHF,TRBJ1-5,TRBV6-5
CASSAQWRINQPQHF,TRBJ1-5,TRBV6-6
CASSLATGEAGNTIYF,TRBJ1-3,TRBV5-1
CASSQELGRRHYGYTF,TRBJ1-2,TRBV4-1
CASSHGQGGTNEKLFF,TRBJ1-4,TRBV4-1
CASSSTTALNTEAFF,TRBJ1-1,TRBV6-5
CAISGDRGPSTAFF,TRBJ1-1,TRBV10-3
CASSSPGNLNTEAFF,TRBJ1-1,TRBV6-6
CASSFDSTYEQYF,TRBJ2-7,TRBV5-1
CSAMLPETQYF,TRBJ2-5,TRBV20-1
CASSRTDHPYEQYF,TRBJ2-7,TRBV9
CASSQGPPSGNTIYF,TRBJ1-3,TRBV2
CASSLQGGNTEAFF,TRBJ1-1,TRBV7-9
CATTGGMNTEAFF,TRBJ1-1,TRBV2
CASSPRRGGQETQYF,TRBJ2-5,TRBV18
CASSPGQGYGYTF,TRBJ1-2,TRBV5-8
CASSGPGGYGYTF,TRBJ1-2,TRBV10-1
CASSGDRISTDTQYF,TRBJ2-3,TRBV2
CASSLPWVWGDSGANVLTF,TRBJ2-6,TRBV27
CASSLARNNEQFF,TRBJ2-1,TRBV7-6
CASSRQGGKNIQYF,TRBJ2-4,TRBV6-5
CASNDRAPGNTIYF,TRBJ1-3,TRBV6-5
CASSLKRFVTEAFF,TRBJ1-1,TRBV7-2
CASSSRGGVGNEQFF,TRBJ2-1,TRBV27
CASSEFGGGFSGANVLTF,TRBJ2-6,TRBV10-2
CASRETGTSYNEQFF,TRBJ2-1,TRBV7-3
CASSRGETYEQYF,TRBJ2-7,TRBV7-6
CASSGGGAETQYF,TRBJ2-5,TRBV7-9
CASSLGTGGTTNEKLFF,TRBJ1-4,TRBV5-1
CASSFENTGELFF,TRBJ2-2,TRBV5-1
CASSIAQGDFVSPLHF,TRBJ1-6,TRBV19
CASSPTLGNEQFF,TRBJ2-1,TRBV19
CASRGQTNEKLFF,TRBJ1-4,TRBV2
CASSSDRQLGYTF,TRBJ1-2,TRBV5-1
CASSWDRVNSPLHF,TRBJ1-6,TRBV5-4
CASSLEGNTIYF,TRBJ1-3,TRBV5-1
CASSAENYGYTF,TRBJ1-2,TRBV7-9